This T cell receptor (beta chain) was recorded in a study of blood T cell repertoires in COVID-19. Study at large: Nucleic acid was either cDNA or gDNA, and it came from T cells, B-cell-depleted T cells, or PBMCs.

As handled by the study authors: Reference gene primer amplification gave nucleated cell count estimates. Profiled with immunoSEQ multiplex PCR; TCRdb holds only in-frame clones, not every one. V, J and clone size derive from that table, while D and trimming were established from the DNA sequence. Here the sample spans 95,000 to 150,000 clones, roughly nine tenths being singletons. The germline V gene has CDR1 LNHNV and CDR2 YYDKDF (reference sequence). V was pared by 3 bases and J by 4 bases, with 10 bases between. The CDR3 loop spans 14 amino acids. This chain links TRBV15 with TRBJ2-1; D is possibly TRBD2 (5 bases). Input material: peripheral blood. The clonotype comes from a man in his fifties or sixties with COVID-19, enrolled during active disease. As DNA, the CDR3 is TGTGCCACCAGCAGTATAGCGCGGTACAATGAGCAGTTCTTC. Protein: CATSSIARYNEQFF.